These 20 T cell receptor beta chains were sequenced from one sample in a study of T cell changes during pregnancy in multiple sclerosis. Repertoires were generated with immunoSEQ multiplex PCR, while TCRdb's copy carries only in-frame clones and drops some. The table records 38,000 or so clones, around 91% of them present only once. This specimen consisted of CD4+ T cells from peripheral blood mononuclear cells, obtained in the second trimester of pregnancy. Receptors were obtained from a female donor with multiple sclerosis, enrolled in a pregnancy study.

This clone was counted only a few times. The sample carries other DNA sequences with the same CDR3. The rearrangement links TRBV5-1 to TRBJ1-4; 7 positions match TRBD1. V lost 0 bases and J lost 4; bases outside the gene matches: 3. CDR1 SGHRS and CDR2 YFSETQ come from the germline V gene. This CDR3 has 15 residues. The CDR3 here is CASSLGDRVNEKLFF. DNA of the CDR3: TGCGCCAGCAGCTTGGGGGACAGAGTTAATGAAAAACTGTTTTTT.

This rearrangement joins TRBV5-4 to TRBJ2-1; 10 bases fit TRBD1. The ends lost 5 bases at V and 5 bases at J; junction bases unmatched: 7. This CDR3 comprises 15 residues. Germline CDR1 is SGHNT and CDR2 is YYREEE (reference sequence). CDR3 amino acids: CASRRRDRGNNEQFF. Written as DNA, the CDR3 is TGTGCCAGCAGAAGAAGGGACAGGGGTAACAATGAGCAGTTCTTC.

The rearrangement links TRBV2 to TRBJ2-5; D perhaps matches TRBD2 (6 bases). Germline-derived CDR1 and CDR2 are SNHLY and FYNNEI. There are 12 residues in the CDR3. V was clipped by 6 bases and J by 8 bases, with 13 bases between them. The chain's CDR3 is CASRELAFTQYF. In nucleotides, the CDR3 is TGTGCCAGCAGGGAACTAGCCTTTACCCAGTACTTC.

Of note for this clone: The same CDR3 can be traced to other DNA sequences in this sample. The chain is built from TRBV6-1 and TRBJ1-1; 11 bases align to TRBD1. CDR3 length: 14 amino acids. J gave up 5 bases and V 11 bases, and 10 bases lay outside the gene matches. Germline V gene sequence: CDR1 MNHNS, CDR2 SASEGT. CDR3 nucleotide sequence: TGTGCCGGAGCCGGACAGGGGGCGAATACTGAAGCTTTCTTT. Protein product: CAGAGQGANTEAFF.

CDR3 sequence: CASSEYQRDGQETQYF. The CDR3, as DNA: TGTGCCAGCAGTGAATACCAGCGGGATGGGCAAGAGACCCAGTACTTC. The chain carries TRBV25-1 and TRBJ2-5; 7 bases line up with TRBD2. The CDR3 runs 16 residues. With V trimmed by 0 bases and J by 2 bases, 6 bases remained unmatched. The germline CDR1 and CDR2 sequences are MGHDK and SYGVNS.

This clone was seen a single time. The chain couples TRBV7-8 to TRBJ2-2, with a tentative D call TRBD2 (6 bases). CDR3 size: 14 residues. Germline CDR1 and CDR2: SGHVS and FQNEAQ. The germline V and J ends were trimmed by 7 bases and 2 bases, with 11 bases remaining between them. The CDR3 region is CASTSEGNTGELFF. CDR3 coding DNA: TGTGCCAGCACCTCGGAGGGAAACACCGGGGAGCTGTTTTTT.

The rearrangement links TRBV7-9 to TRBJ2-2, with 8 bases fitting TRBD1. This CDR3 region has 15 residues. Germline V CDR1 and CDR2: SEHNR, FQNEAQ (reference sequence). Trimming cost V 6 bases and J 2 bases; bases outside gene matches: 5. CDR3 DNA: TGTGCCAGCAGGCCGGGACAGGCAAACACCGGGGAGCTGTTTTTT. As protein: CASRPGQANTGELFF.

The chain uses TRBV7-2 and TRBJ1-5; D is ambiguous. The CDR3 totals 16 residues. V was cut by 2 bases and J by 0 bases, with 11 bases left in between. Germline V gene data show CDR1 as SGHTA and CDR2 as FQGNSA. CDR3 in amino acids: CASSLSAQNSNQPQHF. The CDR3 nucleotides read TGTGCCAGCAGCTTATCTGCTCAGAATAGCAATCAGCCCCAGCATTTT.

Here the CDR3 reads CASSSLRRGSIAGELFF. The CDR3 bases are TGTGCCAGCAGTTCCCTCCGCAGGGGAAGTATCGCCGGGGAGCTGTTTTTT. The genes are TRBV27 and TRBJ2-2; the D gene is possibly TRBD1 (6 bases). Deletions cut 4 bases from V and 6 bases from J, with 21 bases between. CDR1 MNHEY and CDR2 SMNVEV come from the germline V gene (reference sequence). The CDR3 length is 17 residues.

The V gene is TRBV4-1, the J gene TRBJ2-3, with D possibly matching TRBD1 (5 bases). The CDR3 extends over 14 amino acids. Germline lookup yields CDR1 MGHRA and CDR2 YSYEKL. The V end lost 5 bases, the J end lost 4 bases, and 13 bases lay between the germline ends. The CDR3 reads CASSGPRGPDTQYF. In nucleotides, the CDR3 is TGCGCCAGCAGCGGTCCAAGGGGCCCAGATACGCAGTATTTT.

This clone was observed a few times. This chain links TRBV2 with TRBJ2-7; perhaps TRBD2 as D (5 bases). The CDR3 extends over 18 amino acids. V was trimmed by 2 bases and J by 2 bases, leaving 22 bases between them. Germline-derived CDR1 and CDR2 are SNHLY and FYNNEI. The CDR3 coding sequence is TGTGCCAGCAGTGAAAGTGCAGTGTTCGGAGGACGGCCCTACGAGCAGTACTTC. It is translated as CASSESAVFGGRPYEQYF.

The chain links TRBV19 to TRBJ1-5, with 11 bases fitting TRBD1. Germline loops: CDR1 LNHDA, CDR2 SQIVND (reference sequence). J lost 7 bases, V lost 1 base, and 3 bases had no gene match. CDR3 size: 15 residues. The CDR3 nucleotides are TGTGCCAGTAGTATAGGGACAGGGGGCGGCCAGCCCCAGCATTTT. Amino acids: CASSIGTGGGQPQHF.

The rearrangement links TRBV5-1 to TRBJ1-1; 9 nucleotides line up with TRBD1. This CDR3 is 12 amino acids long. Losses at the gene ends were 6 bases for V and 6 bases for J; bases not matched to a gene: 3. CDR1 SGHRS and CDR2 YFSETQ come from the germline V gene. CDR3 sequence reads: CASNGDRAEAFF. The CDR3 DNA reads TGCGCCAGCAACGGGGACAGGGCTGAAGCTTTCTTT. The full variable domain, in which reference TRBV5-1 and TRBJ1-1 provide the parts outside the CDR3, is KAGVTQTPRYLIKTRGQQVTLSCSPISGHRSVSWYQQTPGQGLQFLFEYFSETQRNKGNFPGRFSGRQFSNSRSEMNVSTLELGDSALYLCASNGDRAEAFFGQGTRLTVV.

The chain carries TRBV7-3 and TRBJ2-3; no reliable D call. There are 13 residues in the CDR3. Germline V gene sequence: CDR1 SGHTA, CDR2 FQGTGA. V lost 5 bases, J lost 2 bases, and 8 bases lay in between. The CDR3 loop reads CASSPESTDTQYF. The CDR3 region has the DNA TGTGCCAGCAGCCCCGAGTCCACAGATACGCAGTATTTT.

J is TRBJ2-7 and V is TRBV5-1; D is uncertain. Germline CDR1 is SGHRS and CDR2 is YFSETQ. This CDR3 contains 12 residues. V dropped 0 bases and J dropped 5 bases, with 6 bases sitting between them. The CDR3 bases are TGCGCCAGCAGCTTGGGAGTAAACGAGCAGTACTTC. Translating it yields CASSLGVNEQYF.

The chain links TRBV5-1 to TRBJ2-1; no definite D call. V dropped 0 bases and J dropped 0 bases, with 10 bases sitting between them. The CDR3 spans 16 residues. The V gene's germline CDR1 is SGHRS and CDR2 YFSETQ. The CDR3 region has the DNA TGCGCCAGCAGCTTGGCCGGTCCGAGCTCCTACAATGAGCAGTTCTTC. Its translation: CASSLAGPSSYNEQFF.

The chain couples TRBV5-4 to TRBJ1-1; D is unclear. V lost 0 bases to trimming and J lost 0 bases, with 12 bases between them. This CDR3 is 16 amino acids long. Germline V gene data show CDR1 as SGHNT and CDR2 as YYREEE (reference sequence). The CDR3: CASSLGAGKMNTEAFF. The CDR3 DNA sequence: TGTGCCAGCAGCTTGGGGGCGGGAAAAATGAACACTGAAGCTTTCTTT.

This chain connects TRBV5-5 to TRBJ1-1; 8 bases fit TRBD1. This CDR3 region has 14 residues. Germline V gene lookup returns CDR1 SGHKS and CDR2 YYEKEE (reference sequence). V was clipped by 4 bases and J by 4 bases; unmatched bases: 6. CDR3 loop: CASSKTRGLTEAFF. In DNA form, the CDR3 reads TGTGCCAGCAGCAAAACCAGGGGGCTCACTGAAGCTTTCTTT. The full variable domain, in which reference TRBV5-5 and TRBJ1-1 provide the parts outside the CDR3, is DAGVTQSPTHLIKTRGQQVTLRCSPISGHKSVSWYQQVLGQGPQFIFQYYEKEERGRGNFPDRFSARQFPNYSSELNVNALLLGDSALYLCASSKTRGLTEAFFGQGTRLTVV.

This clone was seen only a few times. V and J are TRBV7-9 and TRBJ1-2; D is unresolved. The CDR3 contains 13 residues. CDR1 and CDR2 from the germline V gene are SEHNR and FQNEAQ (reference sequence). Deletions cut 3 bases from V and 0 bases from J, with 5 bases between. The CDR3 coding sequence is TGTGCCAGCAGCTTTCTCCCTAACTATGGCTACACCTTC. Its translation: CASSFLPNYGYTF.

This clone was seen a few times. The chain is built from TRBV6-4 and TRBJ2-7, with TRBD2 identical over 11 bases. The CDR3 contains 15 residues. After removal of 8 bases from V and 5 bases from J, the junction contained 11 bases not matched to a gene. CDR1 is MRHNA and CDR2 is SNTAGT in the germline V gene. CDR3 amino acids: CASLTRASGRNEQYF. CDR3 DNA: TGTGCCAGCTTAACTAGGGCTAGCGGGAGGAACGAGCAGTACTTC.